These T cell receptor beta chains were read from a single sample in a study of blood T cell repertoires in COVID-19. The repertoire was sequenced with immunoSEQ multiplex PCR; TCRdb's copy has only in-frame clones and lacks some. The data show about 300,000 clones, 85% seen once. The sample comprised PBMCs or T cells enriched from blood (not recorded which). The receptors were sampled from a woman aged 30 to 39 who had been exposed to COVID-19. Both conserved end residues are part of each CDR3. The order of the fields is V gene, D gene, clone size, J gene, CDR3 DNA, CDR3 protein. D genes are given only for firm matches. A clone size is listed for some rows: how often the clone was seen (once, few, many), or a class if it is expanded.

>TRBV12-5|NA|NA|TRBJ2-5
TGTGCTAGTGGTTTTATGGTCCGGACTGCCGTCCAAGAGACCCAGTACTTC
CASGFMVRTAVQETQYF
>TRBV5-5|TRBD1|NA|TRBJ2-7
TGTGCCAGCAGTTCCGGACAGGGGGCCACCTACGAGCAGTACTTC
CASSSGQGATYEQYF
>TRBV7-2|NA|few|TRBJ1-1
TGTGCCAGCAGCTTACAGGGGAGCAGAACTGAAGCTTTCTTT
CASSLQGSRTEAFF
>TRBV5-1|TRBD1|NA|TRBJ1-3
TGCGCCAGCAGCTGGGGACAGGGAGGAAACACCATATATTTT
CASSWGQGGNTIYF
>TRBV12-3/TRBV12-4|TRBD1|NA|TRBJ1-5
TGTGCCAGCAGGGGGACAGGAAATCAGCCCCAGCATTTT
CASRGTGNQPQHF
>TRBV7-2|NA|NA|TRBJ2-2
TGTGCCAGCAGCTCAGGGAACACCGGGGAGCTGTTTTTT
CASSSGNTGELFF
>TRBV28|TRBD1|NA|TRBJ1-1
TGTGCCAGCAGTTTACACCGACAGGGGGCCACTGAAGCTTTCTTT
CASSLHRQGATEAFF
>TRBV27|NA|NA|TRBJ2-7
TGTGCCAGCAGTTTATCTTCTCCGGTCGGTCTGAGCTCCTACGAGCAGTACTTC
CASSLSSPVGLSSYEQYF
>TRBV13|TRBD1|NA|TRBJ1-1
TGTGCCAGCAGCCCGGGGACAGGGGCCCAGGCGGCTTTCTTT
CASSPGTGAQAAFF
>TRBV7-3|NA|NA|TRBJ1-1
TGTGCCAGCAGCAAAAGGGAGGCGCCTAACACTGAAGCTTTCTTT
CASSKREAPNTEAFF
>TRBV6-4|NA|NA|TRBJ1-2
TGTGCCAGCAGTGCCGGCTATGGCTACACCTTC
CASSAGYGYTF
>TRBV4-2|TRBD2|NA|TRBJ2-7
TGTGCCAGCAGCCAAGAACAGGTAGCGGGGTCCTACGAGCAGTACTTC
CASSQEQVAGSYEQYF
>TRBV6-1|TRBD2|NA|TRBJ2-3
TGTGCCAGCAGTGAACCGGCGGGGGGAAGTCCAGATACGCAGTATTTT
CASSEPAGGSPDTQYF
>TRBV11-2|TRBD2|once|TRBJ2-7
TGTGCCAGCAGCTCATCGGGACTAGCGGACTACGAGCAGTACTTC
CASSSSGLADYEQYF